This T cell receptor (beta chain) was captured by sequencing in a study of cytomegalovirus exposure and HLA in healthy donors. Note on this clone: What it binds is unknown.

The primer mix had 60 Vbeta and 13 Jbeta primers. Produced via immunoSEQ multiplex PCR; TCRdb's table is partial and in-frame only. The sample includes around 92,000 clones, approximately 83% of them seen just once. Study observations and caveats: Reportedly, HLA-A and HLA-B alleles of most subjects were accurately predicted from TCR beta. The study dropped some indistinguishable V segments, TRBV6-2 and TRBV6-3 among them. Overall, 164 TCR beta chains were annotated as cytomegalovirus-associated.

The germline gives CDR1 SGHTA, CDR2 FQGNSA. CDR3 length equals 15 residues. V was clipped by 5 bases and J by 2 bases, with 15 bases between them. This TCR was recovered from a female donor in good health and CMV-seropositive. The chain joins TRBV7-2 to TRBJ1-1, with a tentative D call TRBD1 (6 bases). The specimen was PBMCs. The CDR3 reads CASSPWGRINTEAFF. The DNA of the CDR3 is TGTGCCAGCAGCCCGTGGGGGCGGATCAACACTGAAGCTTTCTTT.